This T cell receptor (beta chain) was retrieved from a study of blood T cell repertoires in COVID-19 (dated by TCRdb to about 2020). With respect to the entire study: Collaborator samples came from the United States, Italy and Spain and covered acute and convalescent phases of COVID-19. The dataset comprised deeply sampled blood TCRbeta repertoires from subjects exposed to, actively infected with, or recovered from COVID-19. The material from the prospective study consisted of cDNA or gDNA derived from T cells, B-cell-depleted T cells, or PBMCs. Samples were obtained from the ongoing ImmuneRACE study (first 160 participants) and from some 1,300 subjects provided by 6 global collaborators. The sample metadata nearly always contained a de-identified subject ID, COVID-19 status, age in years and sex. A freely available public database, intended as a resource for researchers studying the immune response to SARS-CoV-2, is where the repertoires were released. Where HLA class I and class II types were available, the types were taken from metadata supplied by the sample provider, not from assay-based typing. What the research found in general, with its limitations: The quantity of clinical and demographic metadata differed by source and by participant and was supplied without curation.

From cysteine to phenylalanine, the CDR3 is 16 amino acids long. Only CDR3 DNA is held: 48 bases, read in frame from base 1. Germline trimming amounts to 3 bases on V and 5 bases on J, with 7 as the count of junction bases outside the gene matches. According to the germline V gene, CDR1 reads KGHDR and CDR2 reads SFDVKD. Each collaborating institution followed its own protocols to collect whole blood in K2EDTA tubes. For TCRbeta analysis, collaborators shipped samples as frozen whole blood, isolated PBMCs, or DNA extracted from either of those sample types. TCRbeta CDR3 regions were amplified from genomic DNA using the immunoSEQ Assay, a bias-controlled multiplex PCR. The study's own analysis went as follows. The number of nucleated cells in each sample was estimated by amplification of reference gene primers within the assay. To quantify the absolute abundance of each unique TCRbeta CDR3 rearrangement, sequence reads were collapsed and filtered. Productive Simpson clonality was computed per sample as the square root of Simpson's diversity index over productive rearrangements. Entries here come from immuneACCESS through TCRdb and include only in-frame sequences with V and J called. Some clones fail to appear in such tables; in the studies checked, an unresolved V gene covers under half of the shortfall, and the cause of the remainder is unknown. V and J calls and clone size are copied from that table; D and trimming were computed from the DNA. The sample records 87,000 or so clones, 80% to 90% of which are singletons. Approximately 5% of the sample lies in the top ten.

A word on this clone: The antigen this receptor binds is unknown. No per-base quality is available; no much larger clone lies one base away.

The material sequenced was peripheral blood. Rearrangement joined TRBV24-1 to TRBJ2-1; the junction holds 9 bases that match TRBD2. This TCR came from a woman older than 75 with acute or convalescent COVID-19. The DNA reads TGTGCCACCAGTGATCCGGCTAGCGGGGCGAACAATGAGCAGTTCTTC. Its protein reads: CATSDPASGANNEQFF.